The clone carrying this TCR beta chain was seen only a few times. Its antigen is unidentified. Unique molecular identifiers were incorporated into the prepared TCRbeta library. TCRdb independently ran MiXCR on the PCR reads; one entry per CDR3 protein. This sample has 500,000 to 750,000 distinct CDR3 sequences, with 10% to 15% found just once. The data belong to a study of T-cell reconstitution after alpha-beta-depleted transplantation in children. Study outcomes and limitations: The study reportedly traced alpha-beta T cells about two months after transplant to several hundred expanded graft clones. By one year post-transplant, T-cell counts and diversity largely arose from T cells that were newly produced. Surviving recipient T cells and thymic progenitors underlay high day-60 TCRbeta diversity in some patients.

In germline, CDR1 is LGHNA, CDR2 YSLEER. The V segment lost 0 bases and the J segment 7 bases; nucleotides outside the gene matches: 6. The CDR3 loop spans 16 amino acids. The sequencing used PBMCs, mostly from graft donor cells, collected 360 days after TCRalphabeta/CD19-depleted stem cell transplant. The TCR was taken from a male patient younger than 18 who had a stem cell transplant for acute myeloid leukemia, so the T cells may come from the graft donor. The V call is TRBV4-3, the J call TRBJ2-1, with 10 positions matching TRBD2. CDR3 DNA: TGCGCCAGCAGCCAAGAACAAGCGGGAGGGTGGAATGAGCAGTTCTTC. This encodes CASSQEQAGGWNEQFF.